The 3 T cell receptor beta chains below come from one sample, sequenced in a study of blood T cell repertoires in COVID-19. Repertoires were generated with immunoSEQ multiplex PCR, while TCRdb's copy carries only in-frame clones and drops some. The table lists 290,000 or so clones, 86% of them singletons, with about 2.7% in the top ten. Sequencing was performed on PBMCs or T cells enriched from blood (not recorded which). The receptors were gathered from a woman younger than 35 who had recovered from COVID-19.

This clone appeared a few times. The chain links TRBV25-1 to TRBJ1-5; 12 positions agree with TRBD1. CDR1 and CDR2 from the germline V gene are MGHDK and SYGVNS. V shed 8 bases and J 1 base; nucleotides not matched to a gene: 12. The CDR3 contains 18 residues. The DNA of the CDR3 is TGTGCCAGCCAAACGGGACAGGGGGCCCGGGGGAGCAATCAGCCCCAGCATTTT. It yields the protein CASQTGQGARGSNQPQHF.

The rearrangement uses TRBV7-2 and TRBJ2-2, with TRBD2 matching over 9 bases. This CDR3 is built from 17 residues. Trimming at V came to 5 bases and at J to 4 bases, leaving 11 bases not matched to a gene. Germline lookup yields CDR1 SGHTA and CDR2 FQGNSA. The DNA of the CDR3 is TGTGCCAGCAGCCTAGTCGGTAGCGGGAGCGGCACCGGGGAGCTGTTTTTT. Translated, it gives CASSLVGSGSGTGELFF.

CDR3 sequence (DNA): TGTGCCAGTAGTACCCTAGGGGGCACTGAAGCTTTCTTT. Translated: CASSTLGGTEAFF. The chain carries TRBV19 and TRBJ1-1; D perhaps matches TRBD1 (6 bases). V shed 4 bases and J shed 4 bases, with 10 bases lying between them. This CDR3 is 13 amino acids long. Per the germline V gene, CDR1 is LNHDA and CDR2 is SQIVND (reference sequence).